The TCR beta chain described here comes from a study of cytomegalovirus exposure and HLA in healthy donors. Notes on this clone: Antigen unknown.

Findings and caveats of the study: It was shown in a later analysis that HLA-associated TCR beta chains were more clonally expanded than other, equally common chains. A previous analysis found most TCR beta V segments productive roughly 87% or roughly 30% of the time. Analyses of presence and absence presupposed an approximately uniform sequencing depth across donors.

Germline V gene data show CDR1 as MDHEN and CDR2 as SYDVKM. The CDR3 has 12 residues. Trimming stripped 3 bases from V and 8 bases from J, with 10 bases between. With 60 Vbeta and 13 Jbeta primers, the PCR was carried out. Original processing methods: A later analysis counted tens of millions of unique TCR beta chains, around 10 million shared. Measured with immunoSEQ multiplex PCR; TCRdb has only the in-frame clones, and not every one. V and J calls and clone size are copied from that table; D and trimming were computed from the DNA. The profile shows 180,000 or so clones, less than 85% of them singletons.

The specimen sequenced was PBMCs. The receptor was derived from a male donor in good health and CMV-seronegative. The chain links TRBV28 to TRBJ1-2, with D maybe TRBD1 (6 bases). The DNA for the CDR3 is TGTGCCAGCAGTTTGGGGGCGCGCGGCTACACCTTC. Translation: CASSLGARGYTF.